Each of the 5 T cell receptor beta chains below was sequenced from the same sample in a study of tumor-infiltrating lymphocytes in localized non-small cell lung cancer. Sequenced by immunoSEQ multiplex PCR; TCRdb stores in-frame clones only, minus some. This sample yields just under 10,000 clones, of which more than 70% are seen a single time; more than 20% belongs to the top ten. The sequenced sample was lung tumor tissue. These receptors were taken from a human donor with non-small cell lung cancer.

The chain recombines TRBV6-1 with TRBJ2-7; D is perhaps TRBD2 (7 bases). This CDR3 is 13 amino acids long. The V end lost 11 bases, the J end lost 3 bases, and 17 bases lay between the germline ends. The germline gives CDR1 MNHNS, CDR2 SASEGT. The CDR3 loop is CASQGGVGYEQYF. For the CDR3, the DNA is TGTGCCTCTCAAGGGGGGGTAGGCTACGAGCAGTACTTC.

The DNA for the CDR3 is TGTGCCTGGAGGGAATATACAGGGGAAGGTCAGCCCCAGCATTTT. Its protein product is CAWREYTGEGQPQHF. The chain combines TRBV30 with TRBJ1-5; TRBD1 matches at 7 bases. V lost 3 bases, J lost 6 bases, and 11 bases stayed unmatched. This CDR3 region has 15 residues. The germline CDR1 and CDR2 sequences are GTSNPN and SVGIG (reference sequence).

A few counts support this clone. This rearrangement joins TRBV4-2 to TRBJ1-6, with D perhaps matching TRBD1 (5 bases). Per the germline V gene, CDR1 is LGHNA and CDR2 is YNFKEQ. V gave up 1 base and J gave up 6 bases, with 13 bases separating them. The CDR3 covers 16 residues. CDR3 in DNA: TGTGCCAGCAGCCAAGTTGGGCAGGGTGTTAATTCACCCCTCCACTTT. Its translation: CASSQVGQGVNSPLHF.

V and J are TRBV29-1 and TRBJ1-2; tentatively, D is TRBD1 (5 bases). This CDR3 region has 13 residues. Between the trimmed V and J ends, which lost 3 bases and 3 bases, there was a span of 11 bases. Germline CDR1 reads SQVTM; CDR2 reads ANQGSEA. The CDR3, as DNA: TGCAGCGTTGAGCCCGGGGGTTACTATGGCTACACCTTC. Encoded protein: CSVEPGGYYGYTF.

The V gene is TRBV9, the J gene TRBJ1-2, with 7 bases that match TRBD1. The CDR3 runs to 15 residues. The ends lost 5 bases at V and 4 bases at J; junction bases unmatched: 11. CDR1 and CDR2 (germline): SGDLS, YYNGEE. The CDR3 DNA is TGTGCCAGCAGTGGTGCCGGGACAGCTATCTATGGCTACACCTTC. Its protein product is CASSGAGTAIYGYTF.